One sample yielded the 7 T cell receptor beta chains listed below, sequenced in a study of T cells expressing NK-cell markers. TCRdb re-called the 5' RACE reads and catalogs CDR3 proteins one per entry, DNA excluded. The table for this sample gives more than 250,000 distinct CDR3 sequences. The sequenced sample consisted of blood T cells: a sorted CD56 or NKG2C T cell subset, CD4+ or CD8+ T cells, or bulk PBMC T cells (not recorded which). All receptors come from a man between 18 and 35 years old in good health.

V usage is TRBV10-3 and J usage is TRBJ2-1; the D gene TCRdb calls, TRBD1, cannot be checked with no DNA. Germline CDR1 and CDR2: ENHRY and SYGVKD. The CDR3 has 15 residues. CDR3 amino acids: CAISSDRVKDNEQFF.

J is TRBJ2-1 and V is TRBV29-1; absent DNA, TCRdb's TRBD2 call cannot be checked. The CDR3 extends over 17 amino acids. Germline V CDR1 and CDR2: SQVTM, ANQGSEA. CDR3 residues: CSVEDPSDYQAYNEQFF.

This chain uses TRBV15 with TRBJ2-5; the D call of TRBD1 rests on TCRdb alone, since no DNA is present to check it. CDR1 and CDR2 from the germline V gene are LNHNV and YYDKDF (reference sequence). The CDR3 covers 15 residues. The CDR3 is CASSTGRGRGETQYF.

The chain links TRBV11-2 to TRBJ2-1; lacking DNA, the TRBD1 call made by TCRdb goes unchecked. CDR1 and CDR2 from the germline V gene are SGHAT and FQNNGV. The CDR3 spans 16 residues. CDR3 protein: CASSFRYDRGGNEQFF.

The chain uses TRBV5-4 and TRBJ2-5. This CDR3 has 15 amino acids. Per the germline V gene, CDR1 is SGHNT and CDR2 is YYREEE (reference sequence). The CDR3 protein is CASSEQIGSQETQYF.

This chain links TRBV7-2 with TRBJ1-6; the D call from TCRdb, TRBD1, cannot be confirmed without DNA. Looked up from germline, CDR1 is SGHTA and CDR2 is FQGNSA. This CDR3 has 15 amino acids. The CDR3 is CASSLAGQGVEPLHF. Filled out from reference TRBV7-2 and TRBJ1-6, the complete variable domain reads GAGVSQSPSNKVTEKGKDVELRCDPISGHTALYWYRQSLGQGLEFLIYFQGNSAPDKSGLPSDRFSAERTGGSVSTLTIQRTQQEDSAVYLCASSLAGQGVEPLHFGNGTRLTVT.

The CDR3 sequence is CSASRLAGGKDEQFF. The rearrangement links TRBV20-1 to TRBJ2-1; as DNA is missing, the TRBD2 call by TCRdb cannot be tested. The CDR3 is 15 amino acids. Germline lookup yields CDR1 DFQATT and CDR2 SNEGSKA (reference sequence).